The clone carrying this TCR beta chain was detected many times. One end of the junction is discordant with germline, which a read error may explain. The data were taken from a study of T cells in Graves' hyperthyroidism and ophthalmopathy. Using 10 ml of fresh peripheral blood, PBMCs were prepared. The investigators amplified TCR beta CDR3 regions from RNA transcripts. Using the HTBI primer set, a first-round RT-PCR was run on the TCR CDR3. TCRdb re-analysed the multiplex PCR reads in MiXCR, keeping a single row per CDR3 protein. The table records approximately 710,000 distinct CDR3 sequences, 15% to 20% of them present only once. CDR3 length: 15 residues. The germline CDR1 and CDR2 sequences are MDHEN and SYDVKM.

V gene TRBV28 combines with J gene TRBJ2-1, with D tentatively TRBD1 (6 bases). The clonotype comes from a man in his forties or fifties with Graves' hyperthyroidism. The sequenced sample was blood. For the CDR3, the DNA is TGTGCCAGCAATTTATGGGACACAAGCAACAATGAGCAGTTCTTC. Translation: CASNLWDTSNNEQFF.